This T cell receptor beta chain derives from a study of post-analysis software for immune sequencing data. Overall study results and limits: Patients showed TRBV5-6, TRBV5-1 and TRBV20-1 among several TRBV segments more frequent than in controls.

CDR3 length: 14 amino acids. With regard to this clonotype: Its antigen is as yet unknown.

Unique molecular identifiers had been added to the TCR beta cDNA libraries. TCRdb recomputed calls from the PCR reads with MiXCR, one row per CDR3 protein. The repertoire consists of approximately 690,000 distinct CDR3 sequences, with approximately 60% occurring once and the leading ten covering about 11%. The sequence was obtained from a girl aged 2 to 9 with multiple sclerosis. The rearrangement uses TRBV21-1 and TRBJ2-7; whether TRBD1, the table's D call, matches the DNA was not checked. TRBV21-1 is flagged as a pseudogene. Sequencing input: blood. The CDR3 region is CASSKGAGGYEQYF. For the CDR3, the DNA is TGTGCCAGCAGCAAAGGCGCAGGGGGCTACGAGCAGTACTTC.